This T cell receptor (beta chain) was documented in a study of shared clonotypes between healthy human individuals. Study-level findings and limits: The study generally estimated greater richness for naive than memory subsets.

Naive CD8 populations comprised CD45RO-negative cells positively selected for CCR7, excluding terminally differentiated effector memory CD45RA+ cells. Replicate PCRs for sorted subsets used roughly 200 ng DNA; this equaled 25,000 to 30,000 T cell genomes. Only in-frame clones appear in the TCRdb table, and some are missing; sequencing was by immunoSEQ multiplex PCR. The sample includes about 680,000 clones, around 90% of them seen just once. V lost 5 bases, J lost 7 bases, and 8 bases stayed unmatched. Looked up from germline, CDR1 is MNHNS and CDR2 is SASEGT. The CDR3 spans 15 residues. Concerning this clone: Antigen unknown.

V and J are TRBV6-1 and TRBJ2-1; 10 bases fit TRBD2. What was sequenced was naive CD8+ T cells sorted from blood. The receptor comes from a man aged 30 to 45 in good health. CDR3 region: CASSTVAGGRNEQFF. CDR3 sequence (DNA): TGTGCCAGCAGTACCGTAGCGGGAGGAAGGAATGAGCAGTTCTTC.